These T cell receptor beta chains were read from a single sample in a study of regulatory T cells in long-lasting Graves disease. TCRdb recomputed calls from the multiplex PCR reads with MiXCR, one row per CDR3 protein. The sample includes some 440,000 distinct CDR3 sequences, roughly 20% of them seen just once. Sequencing used peripheral blood mononuclear cells (PBMCs), obtained when the disease was refractory, from a patient treated with antithyroid drugs. The receptors stem from a female donor with Graves disease. The CDR3 runs from the conserved cysteine through the conserved F or W. The order of the fields is J gene, clone size, V gene, D gene, CDR3 DNA, CDR3 protein. The D gene is left open where the match is weak. The size field is filled for only some rows; it gives once, few, many or a size class.

TRBJ2-2 | NA | TRBV6-1 | TRBD1 | TGTGCCAGCAGTGGACAGGGGGCTCACGGGGAGCTGTTTTTT | CASSGQGAHGELFF
TRBJ2-7 | few | TRBV30 | TRBD2 | TGTGCCTGGAGTGGGGTAGCGGGATTTGGCGAGCAGTACTTC | CAWSGVAGFGEQYF
TRBJ1-1 | NA | TRBV6-2/TRBV6-3 | NA | TGTGCCAGCCGAATCTTGCCAGGGAGGATGAACACTGAAGCTTTCTTT | CASRILPGRMNTEAFF
TRBJ1-4 | NA | TRBV28 | NA | TGTGCCAGCAGTTTATTCGGGGGGGTCTTTAATGAAAAACTGTTTTTT | CASSLFGGVFNEKLFF
TRBJ1-5 | many | TRBV6-1 | TRBD1 | TGTGCCAGCAGTGAAGCTGGGACAGGGGGGAGGCAGCCCCAGCATTTT | CASSEAGTGGRQPQHF
TRBJ2-5 | NA | TRBV7-2 | NA | TGTGCCAGCAGCTTAGACAGGGTTTCAGAGACCCAGTACTTC | CASSLDRVSETQYF
TRBJ1-4 | many | TRBV12-3/TRBV12-4 | NA | TGTGCCAGCAGTTTTGGGGGGACGCCTAATAAAAAACTGTTTTTT | CASSFGGTPNKKLFF
TRBJ2-1 | NA | TRBV24-1 | TRBD1 | TGTGCCACCAGTGGGATCCGGGACAGGGGTAATGAGCAGTTCTTC | CATSGIRDRGNEQFF
TRBJ1-1 | NA | TRBV6-1 | NA | TGTGCCAGCAGCCGAAGAACTCGGGCGTCGACTGAAGCTTTCTTT | CASSRRTRASTEAFF
TRBJ2-7 | NA | TRBV11-2 | TRBD2 | TGTGCCAGCAACCAATTTCTGGTAGCGGGCTACGAGCAGTACTTC | CASNQFLVAGYEQYF
TRBJ2-2 | few | TRBV20-1 | NA | TGCAGTGCTAGCCCCACCGGGGAGCTGTTTTTT | CSASPTGELFF
TRBJ1-2 | NA | TRBV30 | TRBD1 | TGTGCCTGGACTACACAGGGACAGCTGGGCTACACCTTC | CAWTTQGQLGYTF
TRBJ2-7 | many | TRBV27 | TRBD2 | TGTGCCAGCAGTTATGGGAGGGCCTCGTTATACGAGCAGTACTTC | CASSYGRASLYEQYF
TRBJ2-6 | NA | TRBV29-1 | NA | TGCAGCGTTGACGAGGGGCTTGGGGCCAACGTCCTGACTTTC | CSVDEGLGANVLTF
TRBJ2-5 | many | TRBV11-1 | TRBD1 | TGTGCCAGCAGCTCACACCGGGACAGCGAACAAGAGACCCAGTACTTC | CASSSHRDSEQETQYF
TRBJ2-7 | few | TRBV9 | TRBD2 | TGTGCCAGCAGCGGGGAACTAGCGGGAGACTCCTACGAGCAGTACTTC | CASSGELAGDSYEQYF
TRBJ2-5 | many | TRBV19 | TRBD2 | TGTGCCAGTAAACTAGCGGGAGCTGGGGAGACCCAGTACTTC | CASKLAGAGETQYF
TRBJ2-7 | many | TRBV12-3/TRBV12-4 | TRBD2 | TGTGCCAGCAGTTTAGTCGGGGGGGGCCTCACCCTTCCCGAGCAGTACTTC | CASSLVGGGLTLPEQYF
TRBJ1-5 | many | TRBV2 | NA | TGTGCCAGCGGAAGTTCGGGGGGCGGCAATCAGCCCCAGCATTTT | CASGSSGGGNQPQHF
TRBJ1-1 | many | TRBV28 | NA | TGTGCCAGCAGTTGGGGGTACACTGAAGCTTTCTTT | CASSWGYTEAFF
TRBJ2-3 | NA | TRBV2 | NA | TGTGCCAGCAGTGAAGCGCAAGAACACCGGGACTCAAGCACAGATACGCAGTATTTT | CASSEAQEHRDSSTDTQYF
TRBJ2-1 | once | TRBV2 | TRBD2 | TGTGCCAGCAGCGATTCTGGGACTAGCGGTTTCAATGAGCAGTTCTTC | CASSDSGTSGFNEQFF
TRBJ2-7 | many | TRBV24-1 | NA | TGTGCCACCAGTGATCGACAAGGGGGACCCTACGAGCAGTACTTC | CATSDRQGGPYEQYF
TRBJ2-2 | many | TRBV28 | NA | TGTGCCAGCGGGGACGTGAACACCGGGGAGCTGTTTTTT | CASGDVNTGELFF
TRBJ1-1 | many | TRBV27 | NA | TGTGCCAGCAGTTCCCCTGAGGGTGACACTGAAGCTTTCTTT | CASSSPEGDTEAFF
TRBJ2-2 | few | TRBV5-1 | NA | TGCGCCAGCAGCTTGGCCACGTACCCCGGCACCGGGGAGCTGTTTTTT | CASSLATYPGTGELFF
TRBJ2-4 | few | TRBV28 | NA | TGTGCCAGCAGTTTCGTACTTCCAATATTCCTAGCCAAAAACATTCAGTACTTC | CASSFVLPIFLAKNIQYF
TRBJ2-6 | NA | TRBV30 | TRBD1 | TGTGCCTCGATATTCCGGGACAGGGCCCTCTCTGGGGCCAACGTCCTGACTTTC | CASIFRDRALSGANVLTF
TRBJ2-3 | NA | TRBV7-8 | TRBD1 | TGTGCCAGCAAGCAAGACAGGGCGGCAGATACGCAGTATTTT | CASKQDRAADTQYF
TRBJ1-5 | many | TRBV28 | NA | TGTGCCAGCAGTCCCAGGGAGACGAGGTTCGCCCAGCATTTT | CASSPRETRFAQHF
TRBJ2-5 | many | TRBV6-5 | TRBD2 | TGTGCCAGCAGTTACTCGAAAGCGGGAGGAAAAGAGACCCAGTACTTC | CASSYSKAGGKETQYF
TRBJ2-7 | many | TRBV29-1 | NA | TGCAGCGCCGCAAGAGGGGGCGGGGGGTCCTACGAGCAGTACTTC | CSAARGGGGSYEQYF
TRBJ1-1 | NA | TRBV7-9 | NA | TGTGCCAGCAGCCAAAGATCCGGTCCGTGGACTGAAGCTTTCTTT | CASSQRSGPWTEAFF
TRBJ1-6 | few | TRBV19 | NA | TGTGCCAGTAGCCGCTTGGACAGAAATAATTCACCCCTCCACTTT | CASSRLDRNNSPLHF
TRBJ1-2 | many | TRBV20-1 | NA | TGCAGTGCCCCTCCCCTGGGGGGTCTCGGGTATGGCTACACCTTC | CSAPPLGGLGYGYTF
TRBJ2-1 | NA | TRBV19 | TRBD2 | TGTGCCAGTATGCAGAGGGGGATTAGCGGGGTTGAGCAGTTCTTC | CASMQRGISGVEQFF
TRBJ2-5 | NA | TRBV15 | TRBD1 | TGTGCCACCAGCAGAGGTTCCGGGACAGGGGTTGAAGAGACCCAGTACTTC | CATSRGSGTGVEETQYF
TRBJ2-1 | NA | TRBV24-1 | NA | TGTGCCACCAGTGTCCTAGGAATGGATGAGCAGTTCTTC | CATSVLGMDEQFF
TRBJ1-1 | many | TRBV28 | TRBD1 | TGTGCCAGCCTGACAGGGAGAATGAACACTGAAGCTTTCTTT | CASLTGRMNTEAFF
TRBJ1-5 | NA | TRBV12-3/TRBV12-4 | NA | TGTGCCAGCAGTTTAGCAGGGGATGGGCAGCCCCAGCATTTT | CASSLAGDGQPQHF
TRBJ1-2 | many | TRBV2 | NA | TGTGTGGGCGAACAGGAACTATGGGATGTGGGCTACACCTTC | CVGEQELWDVGYTF
TRBJ2-2 | few | TRBV5-1 | NA | TGCGCCAGCGTCCCAGCGGCTGGGTCCAACACCGGGGAGCTGTTTTTT | CASVPAAGSNTGELFF
TRBJ1-1 | many | TRBV6-2/TRBV6-3 | NA | TGTGCCAGCAGTTACGGAAGCGGTGAAGCTTTCTTT | CASSYGSGEAFF
TRBJ1-1 | NA | TRBV7-9 | NA | TGTGCCAGCAGCGGGCCCGATGAAGCTTTCTTT | CASSGPDEAFF
TRBJ1-2 | many | TRBV6-1 | NA | TGTGCCAGCAAAAGGGACGCCGCTAACTATGGCTACACCTTC | CASKRDAANYGYTF
TRBJ1-2 | NA | TRBV20-1 | NA | TGCAGTGCTAGATTACCCCGACAGAGCCCGTATGGCTACACCTTC | CSARLPRQSPYGYTF
TRBJ1-5 | many | TRBV2 | TRBD1 | TGTGCCAGCAGTGAGGTGGACAGGACGAATCAGCCCCAGCATTTT | CASSEVDRTNQPQHF
TRBJ1-2 | few | TRBV30 | NA | TGTGCCTGGAGGAGGGAAGCGGGTGGCTACACCTTC | CAWRREAGGYTF
TRBJ2-4 | NA | TRBV5-5 | NA | TGTGCCAGCAGCTTGGAACCCGCGATTCAGTACTTC | CASSLEPAIQYF
TRBJ2-2 | few | TRBV5-4 | TRBD2 | TGTGCCAGCAGCCCACAACTGAGGACTAGCGGGAGGGCGCCCACCGGGGAGCTGTTTTTT | CASSPQLRTSGRAPTGELFF
TRBJ2-1 | many | TRBV11-2 | TRBD2 | TGTGCCAGCAGCTTAGTAATTAGCGGGGATCCCCGTTACAATGAGCAGTTCTTC | CASSLVISGDPRYNEQFF
TRBJ2-2 | many | TRBV18 | NA | TGTGCCAGCTCGCTGTTCGCGAACACCGGGGAGCTGTTTTTT | CASSLFANTGELFF
TRBJ2-7 | NA | TRBV4-2 | NA | TGTGCCAGCAGCCGCCGACTAGAGAGCGAGCAGTACTTC | CASSRRLESEQYF
TRBJ2-3 | NA | TRBV4-1 | TRBD2 | TGCGCCAGCAGCCCGGTAGCGGGAGTATTGGATACGCAGTATTTT | CASSPVAGVLDTQYF
TRBJ1-2 | NA | TRBV7-8 | NA | TGTGCCAGCAGCTTGGGGGGGGGGCTCGTGGGCTACACCTTC | CASSLGGGLVGYTF